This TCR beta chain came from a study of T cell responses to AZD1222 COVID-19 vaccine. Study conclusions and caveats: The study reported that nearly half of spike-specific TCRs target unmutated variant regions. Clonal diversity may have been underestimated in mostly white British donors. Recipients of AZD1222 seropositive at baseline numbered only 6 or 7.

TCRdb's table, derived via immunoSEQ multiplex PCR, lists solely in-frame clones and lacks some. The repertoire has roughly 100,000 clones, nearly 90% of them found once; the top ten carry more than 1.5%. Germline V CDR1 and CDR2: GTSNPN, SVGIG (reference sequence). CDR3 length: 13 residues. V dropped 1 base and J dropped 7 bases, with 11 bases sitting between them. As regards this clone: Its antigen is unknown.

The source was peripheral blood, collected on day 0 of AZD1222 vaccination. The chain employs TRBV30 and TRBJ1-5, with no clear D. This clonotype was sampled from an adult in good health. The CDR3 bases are TGTGCCTGGAGTGCAGCATACGAGCAGCCCCAGCATTTT. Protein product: CAWSAAYEQPQHF.